These T cell receptor beta chains were read from a single sample in a study of cytomegalovirus exposure and HLA in healthy donors. Produced via immunoSEQ multiplex PCR; TCRdb's table is partial and in-frame only. Here the sample table reports more than 90,000 clones. Sequenced sample: PBMCs. These receptors were collected from a man aged 30-40 years in good health and CMV-seronegative. The CDR3 runs from the conserved cysteine through the conserved F or W. The D gene is left open where the match is weak.

d_gene,v_gene,j_gene,CDR3nt,CDR3aa
NA,TRBV5-1,TRBJ2-1,TGCGCCAGCAGCTTGGAACGGAGCTCCTACAATGAGCAGTTCTTC,CASSLERSSYNEQFF
TRBD2,TRBV7-3,TRBJ2-2,TGTGCCAGCAGCCCCGGGACTAGCGGCACCGGGGAGCTGTTTTTT,CASSPGTSGTGELFF
NA,TRBV6-5,TRBJ1-1,TGTGCCAGCAGTTACGCTGAGGGGAACACTGAAGCTTTCTTT,CASSYAEGNTEAFF
NA,TRBV6-6,TRBJ1-3,TGTGCCAGCAGCCTCACAGGGAGTGGAAACACCATATATTTT,CASSLTGSGNTIYF
NA,TRBV11-3,TRBJ1-6,TGTGCCAGCAGCTTAGATGCGAGCTCCTATAATTCACCCCTCCACTTT,CASSLDASSYNSPLHF
NA,TRBV18,TRBJ1-5,TGTGCCAGCTCACCAAGGGGATCGGGAGTTGGCAATCAGCCCCAGCATTTT,CASSPRGSGVGNQPQHF
NA,TRBV6-6,TRBJ1-3,TGTGCCAGCAGTTACGGGGGCGAATACACCATATATTTT,CASSYGGEYTIYF
TRBD1,TRBV7-3,TRBJ2-2,TGTGCCAGCAGCTCCGGGACAGGCTCCGGGGAGCTGTTTTTT,CASSSGTGSGELFF
TRBD1,TRBV5-1,TRBJ2-3,TGCGCCAGCAGCCGGCGGACAGGGAACACAGATACGCAGTATTTT,CASSRRTGNTDTQYF
NA,TRBV28,TRBJ2-5,TGTGCCAGCAGTTTATTGAGCCAAGAGACCCAGTACTTC,CASSLLSQETQYF
NA,TRBV5-8,TRBJ2-2,TGTGCCAGCAGCAGGGGCGGGGACACCGGGGAGCTGTTTTTT,CASSRGGDTGELFF
TRBD1,TRBV29-1,TRBJ1-1,TGCAGCGGAAGACAGGGGAGGAACACTGAAGCTTTCTTT,CSGRQGRNTEAFF
NA,TRBV5-4,TRBJ2-7,TGTGCCAGCAGCTTGAAAGCGGGTGAGCAGTACTTC,CASSLKAGEQYF
NA,TRBV5-1,TRBJ1-2,TGCGCCAGCAGCTTGGAGGCAGGGGCCCGGCACAGCTATGGCTACACCTTC,CASSLEAGARHSYGYTF